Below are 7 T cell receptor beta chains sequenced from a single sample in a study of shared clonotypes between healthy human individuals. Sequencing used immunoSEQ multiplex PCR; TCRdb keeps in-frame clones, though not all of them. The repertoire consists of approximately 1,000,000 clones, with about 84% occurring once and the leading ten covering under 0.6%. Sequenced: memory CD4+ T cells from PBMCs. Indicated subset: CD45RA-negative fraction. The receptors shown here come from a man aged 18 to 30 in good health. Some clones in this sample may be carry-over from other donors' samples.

DNA of the CDR3: TGTGCCAGCAGCTTAGCGCCCCCCACTAGCGGAAAATACAATGAGCAGTTCTTC. Translating gives CASSLAPPTSGKYNEQFF. This chain connects TRBV7-6 to TRBJ2-1; TRBD2 matches at 8 bases. Losses at the gene ends were 0 bases for V and 4 bases for J; bases not matched to a gene: 11. The CDR3 sequence is 18 residues long. Germline V gene lookup returns CDR1 SGHVS and CDR2 FNYEAQ.

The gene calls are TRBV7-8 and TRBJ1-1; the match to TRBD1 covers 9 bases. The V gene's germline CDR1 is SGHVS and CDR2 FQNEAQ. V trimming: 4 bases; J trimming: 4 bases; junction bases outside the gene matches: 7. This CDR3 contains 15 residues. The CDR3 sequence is CASSSTGGVVTEAFF. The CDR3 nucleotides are TGTGCCAGCAGCTCGACAGGGGGGGTCGTCACTGAAGCTTTCTTT.

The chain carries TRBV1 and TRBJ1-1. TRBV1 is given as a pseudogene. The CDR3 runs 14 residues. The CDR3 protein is CTSSPPGGPAEAFF. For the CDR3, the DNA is TGCACCAGCAGCCCCCCCGGGGGCCCCGCTGAAGCTTTCTTT.

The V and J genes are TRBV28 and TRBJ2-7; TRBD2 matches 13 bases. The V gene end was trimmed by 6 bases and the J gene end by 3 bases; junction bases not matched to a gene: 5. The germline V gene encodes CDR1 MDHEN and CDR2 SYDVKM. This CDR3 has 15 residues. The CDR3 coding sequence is TGTGCCAGCAGCCTGACTAGCGGGGGGCTCTACGAGCAGTACTTC. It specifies CASSLTSGGLYEQYF.

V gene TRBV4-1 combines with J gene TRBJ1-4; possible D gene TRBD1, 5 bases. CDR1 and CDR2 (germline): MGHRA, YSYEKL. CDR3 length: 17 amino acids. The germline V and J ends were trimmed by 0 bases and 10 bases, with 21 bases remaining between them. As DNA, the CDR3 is TGCGCCAGCAGCCAAGAGGATTGGGACGGACCTTCGGGAAAACTGTTTTTT. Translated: CASSQEDWDGPSGKLFF.

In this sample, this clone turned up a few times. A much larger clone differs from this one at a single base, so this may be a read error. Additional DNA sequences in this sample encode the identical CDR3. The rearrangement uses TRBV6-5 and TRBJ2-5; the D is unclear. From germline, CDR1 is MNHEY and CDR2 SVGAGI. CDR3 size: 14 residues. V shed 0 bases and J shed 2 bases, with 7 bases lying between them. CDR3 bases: TGTGCCAGCAGTTACTCGTACAGACAAGAGACCCAGTACTTC. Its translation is CASSYSYRQETQYF.

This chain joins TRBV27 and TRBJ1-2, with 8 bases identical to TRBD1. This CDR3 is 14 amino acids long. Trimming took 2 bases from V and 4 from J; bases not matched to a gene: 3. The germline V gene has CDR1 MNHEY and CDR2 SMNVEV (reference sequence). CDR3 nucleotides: TGTGCCAGCAGTTTAGGTACAGGGGGCTATGGCTACACCTTC. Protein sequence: CASSLGTGGYGYTF.